A single sample is the source of the 15 T cell receptor beta chains below, sequenced in a study of cytomegalovirus exposure and HLA in healthy donors (dated by TCRdb to the late 2010s). Libraries were prepared through the immunoSEQ multiplex PCR assay. TCRdb re-hosts the immuneACCESS table, in-frame sequences only. Its copies lack some clones; in the studies checked, an unresolved V gene accounts for under half of them, and the cause for the rest is not known. The sample yields about 120,000 clones; over 75% were counted once. More than 5% of the sample goes to the ten largest clones. Sequencing was done on a sample of PBMCs. Receptors originate from a woman aged 18-35 years in good health and CMV-seropositive.

The gene calls are TRBV7-2 and TRBJ1-2; TRBD1 matches 7 bases. Germline V CDR1 and CDR2: SGHTA, FQGNSA. The CDR3 is 14 amino acids. Losses at the gene ends were 1 base for V and 4 bases for J; bases not matched to a gene: 3. CDR3 region: CASSLGAGGYGYTF. Written as DNA, the CDR3 is TGTGCCAGCAGCTTAGGGGCAGGGGGCTATGGCTACACCTTC.

The chain couples TRBV4-3 to TRBJ2-2, with TRBD2 matching 10 bases. CDR3 length: 18 residues. Germline trimming cut 0 bases from V and 6 bases from J; bases unmatched to any gene: 10. In germline, CDR1 is LGHNA, CDR2 YSLEER. The CDR3 loop reads CASSQDTSGLALAGELFF. CDR3 nucleotides: TGCGCCAGCAGCCAAGATACGTCGGGACTAGCGCTAGCCGGGGAGCTGTTTTTT.

The rearrangement joins TRBV6-1 to TRBJ2-5; TRBD1 is a possible D gene (5 bases). V lost 6 bases, J lost 1 base, and 15 bases lay in between. Germline-derived CDR1 and CDR2 are MNHNS and SASEGT. This CDR3 is 15 amino acids long. Here the CDR3 reads CASRAGHILQETQYF. As DNA, the CDR3 is TGTGCCAGCAGAGCCGGACACATACTCCAAGAGACCCAGTACTTC.

V is TRBV4-2 and J is TRBJ1-6; TRBD1 agrees at 9 bases. The CDR3 consists of 16 residues. Losses at the gene ends were 6 bases for V and 5 bases for J; bases not matched to a gene: 8. Germline CDR1 is LGHNA and CDR2 is YNFKEQ. CDR3 sequence: CASRLGTGGNNSPLHF. CDR3 bases: TGTGCCAGCAGATTAGGCACAGGGGGCAATAATTCACCCCTCCACTTT.

The CDR3 region has the DNA TGTGCCAGCAGTTTATTCCCCCAGGACAGGGTATCCCATGGCTACACCTTC. Protein sequence: CASSLFPQDRVSHGYTF. The chain uses TRBV28 and TRBJ1-2; 8 positions agree with TRBD1. V dropped 1 base and J dropped 6; count of bases not matched to a gene: 13. CDR1 and CDR2 from the germline V gene are MDHEN and SYDVKM. CDR3 length: 17 amino acids.

This chain links TRBV19 with TRBJ1-1; no clear D gene. The V gene lost 3 bases and the J gene lost 7 bases, with 15 bases spanning the gap. Per germline, CDR1 LNHDA and CDR2 SQIVND (reference sequence). This CDR3 spans 14 amino acids. The CDR3: CASSIRERGFEAFF. The CDR3 DNA sequence: TGTGCCAGTAGTATTAGGGAACGGGGATTTGAAGCTTTCTTT.

This clone was recorded only once. The chain couples TRBV7-2 to TRBJ1-5, with D perhaps matching TRBD1 (6 bases). The V end lost 2 bases, the J end lost 6 bases, and 8 bases lay between the germline ends. The germline CDR1 and CDR2 sequences are SGHTA and FQGNSA. The CDR3 has 13 amino acids. The CDR3 protein is CASSLQGTQPQHF. DNA of the CDR3: TGTGCCAGCAGCTTACAGGGGACTCAGCCCCAGCATTTT.

This clone was counted only a few times. The CDR3 DNA reads as TGCGCCAGCAGCCAAGATCGGACTACCCAAGAGACCCAGTACTTC. It encodes CASSQDRTTQETQYF. The chain couples TRBV4-1 to TRBJ2-5; D may be TRBD2 (6 bases). Germline lookup yields CDR1 MGHRA and CDR2 YSYEKL. Trimming removed 0 bases at V and 1 base at J, with 9 bases between. CDR3 length: 15 amino acids.

The rearrangement joins TRBV19 to TRBJ2-1, with a tentative D call TRBD2 (6 bases). The CDR3 length is 17 residues. CDR1 is LNHDA and CDR2 is SQIVND in the germline V gene (reference sequence). Trimming left V 3 bases short and J 0 bases short, with 15 bases between. CDR3 sequence: CASSIGATGSSYNEQFF. In nucleotides, the CDR3 is TGTGCCAGTAGTATCGGGGCAACCGGGAGCTCCTACAATGAGCAGTTCTTC. Combining the CDR3 with reference TRBV19 and TRBJ2-1 gives the whole variable domain DGGITQSPKYLFRKEGQNVTLSCEQNLNHDAMYWYRQDPGQGLRLIYYSQIVNDFQKGDIAEGYSVSREKKESFPLTVTSAQKNPTAFYLCASSIGATGSSYNEQFFGPGTRLTVL.

The genes are TRBV2 and TRBJ1-1; D is perhaps TRBD1 (5 bases). V gave up 3 bases and J gave up 2 bases, with 16 bases separating them. CDR1 and CDR2 (germline): SNHLY, FYNNEI. The CDR3 is made up of 16 amino acids. The DNA of the CDR3 is TGTGCCAGCAGTGATCCAGGGTTGGGGTTAAACACTGAAGCTTTCTTT. Amino acids: CASSDPGLGLNTEAFF.

The chain recombines TRBV13 with TRBJ1-6; a weak D match, TRBD1 (5 bases). Germline lookup yields CDR1 PRHDT and CDR2 FYEKMQ (reference sequence). This CDR3 is built from 14 residues. Trimming cost V 6 bases and J 8 bases, with 14 bases left between them. CDR3 residues: CASRRGGHDSPLHF. The CDR3 region has the DNA TGTGCCAGCAGAAGGGGAGGCCACGATTCACCCCTCCACTTT.

The chain joins TRBV4-1 to TRBJ2-1; 10 bases line up with TRBD2. CDR3 size: 16 residues. Germline V CDR1 and CDR2: MGHRA, YSYEKL. The ends lost 4 bases at V and 5 bases at J; junction bases unmatched: 8. The CDR3 DNA reads as TGCGCCAGCAGCCGCATAACTAGCGGGAATCACAATGAGCAGTTCTTC. This codes for CASSRITSGNHNEQFF.

The V call is TRBV6-5, the J call TRBJ1-5, with D possibly being TRBD1 (5 bases). The ends were cut back, 6 bases at V and 5 bases at J, with 11 bases in the middle. The CDR3 runs to 13 residues. The germline V gene has CDR1 MNHEY and CDR2 SVGAGI. The CDR3 spells CASRGGKDQPQHF. CDR3 nucleotides: TGTGCCAGCAGGGGGGGAAAAGATCAGCCCCAGCATTTT.

The genes are TRBV13 and TRBJ1-4, with 7 nucleotides matching TRBD1. CDR3 length equals 17 residues. V shed 4 bases, J shed 0 bases, and the junction held 8 bases outside the gene matches. Per germline, CDR1 PRHDT and CDR2 FYEKMQ (reference sequence). The CDR3 is CASSSRRDSSTNEKLFF. For the CDR3, the DNA is TGTGCCAGCAGCTCGCGACGGGACAGCTCAACTAATGAAAAACTGTTTTTT.

The J gene is TRBJ1-5, the V gene TRBV5-8; TRBD1 might be the D (5 bases). This CDR3 has 14 amino acids. The germline CDR1 and CDR2 sequences are SGHTS and YDEGEE. The V end was cut by 0 bases, the J end by 6 bases, with 10 bases between. The CDR3 DNA reads as TGTGCCAGCAGCTTGGTCCAGGGCTTTCAGCCCCAGCATTTT. This gives the protein CASSLVQGFQPQHF.